The 5 T cell receptor beta chains listed next were all sequenced from one sample in a study of siplizumab effects on memory and regulatory T cells. The repertoire was sequenced with immunoSEQ multiplex PCR; TCRdb's copy has only in-frame clones and lacks some. The sample includes fewer than 130,000 clones, roughly 89% seen only once; the top ten take 1% to 1.5%. Sequencing was done on a sample of CD4+ T cells sorted from blood. The receptor source for this set is a human donor in good health.

The V gene is TRBV7-9, the J gene TRBJ1-1; D is perhaps TRBD1 (6 bases). CDR3 length equals 12 residues. In germline, CDR1 is SEHNR, CDR2 FQNEAQ (reference sequence). The V end was cut by 5 bases, the J end by 7 bases, with 11 bases between. The CDR3 DNA reads TGTGCCAGCAGCCTTCGGACAGTTGAAGCTTTCTTT. This sequence encodes CASSLRTVEAFF.

The chain is built from TRBV2 and TRBJ2-1, with D perhaps matching TRBD2 (6 bases). This CDR3 region has 13 residues. Germline V gives CDR1 SNHLY, CDR2 FYNNEI. V dropped 8 bases and J dropped 2 bases, with 10 bases sitting between them. DNA of the CDR3: TGTGCCAGCGGCGGGATTGCCTACAATGAGCAGTTCTTC. Translating it yields CASGGIAYNEQFF.

The chain uses TRBV6-5 and TRBJ1-5; D not certain. The CDR3 extends over 14 amino acids. Germline-derived CDR1 and CDR2 are MNHEY and SVGAGI. V lost 10 bases and J lost 1, with 14 bases in between. The chain's CDR3 is CATSEGLSNQPQHF. The DNA for the CDR3 is TGTGCCACCTCCGAAGGACTGAGCAATCAGCCCCAGCATTTT.

This chain connects TRBV5-1 to TRBJ1-1, with D hard to call. The ends were cut back, 0 bases at V and 1 base at J, with 7 bases in the middle. Germline-derived CDR1 and CDR2 are SGHRS and YFSETQ. The CDR3 is 14 residues long. In DNA form, the CDR3 reads TGCGCCAGCAGCTTGGCCCCAGGGAACACTGAAGCTTTCTTT. This gives the protein CASSLAPGNTEAFF.

The rearrangement joins TRBV5-1 to TRBJ1-1, with unresolved D. With 2 bases removed from V and 3 bases from J, the gap between germline ends came to 11 bases. CDR3 size: 14 residues. Germline-derived CDR1 and CDR2 are SGHRS and YFSETQ. The CDR3 DNA is TGCGCCAGCAGCTTAGGACGTATGGACACTGAAGCTTTCTTT. This codes for CASSLGRMDTEAFF.